Listed here are 26 T cell receptor beta chains from one sample, sequenced in a study of blood T cell repertoires in COVID-19. Profiling relied on immunoSEQ multiplex PCR, and the TCRdb table lists in-frame clones only, not all of them. The top ten clones hold 8.6% of a sample with about 59,000 clones, 91% of them seen once. What was sequenced was peripheral blood. These receptors were obtained from a human donor in a cohort sampled during active COVID-19.

This chain connects TRBV24-1 to TRBJ2-3; 12 bases map to TRBD2. The germline CDR1 and CDR2 sequences are KGHDR and SFDVKD. V gave up 4 bases and J gave up 5 bases; unmatched junction bases: 6. The CDR3 runs to 16 residues. As DNA, the CDR3 is TGTGCCACCAGTGAAAAGGGACTAGCGGGTGGAGATACGCAGTATTTT. This gives the protein CATSEKGLAGGDTQYF.

The chain links TRBV4-1 to TRBJ2-7; TRBD1 might be the D (6 bases). V lost 4 bases to trimming and J lost 7 bases, with 20 bases between them. The CDR3 consists of 15 residues. Germline assignment: CDR1 MGHRA and CDR2 YSYEKL. CDR3 coding DNA: TGCGCCAGCAGCCCCAAACAGGGATGGACGGGGGAGCAGTACTTC. Protein: CASSPKQGWTGEQYF.

The chain employs TRBV7-2 and TRBJ2-7, with D possibly matching TRBD1 (6 bases). The germline CDR1 and CDR2 sequences are SGHTA and FQGNSA. V was clipped by 6 bases and J by 0 bases, with 12 bases between them. CDR3 length: 14 amino acids. The CDR3 is CASRETGSSYEQYF. The CDR3 nucleotides read TGTGCCAGCAGGGAAACAGGGAGCTCCTACGAGCAGTACTTC.

The genes are TRBV14 and TRBJ2-1, with TRBD2 matching 11 bases. This CDR3 is 16 amino acids long. Germline loops: CDR1 SGHDN, CDR2 FVKESK. The V and J ends lost 3 bases and 4 bases, in that order; junction bases with no gene match: 5. The CDR3 DNA reads TGTGCCAGCAGCCACCAGCGGACTAGCGGGTACAATGAGCAGTTCTTC. This sequence encodes CASSHQRTSGYNEQFF. Complete variable domain (other parts from reference TRBV14 and TRBJ2-1): EAGVTQFPSHSVIEKGQTVTLRCDPISGHDNLYWYRRVMGKEIKFLLHFVKESKQDESGMPNNRFLAERTGGTYSTLKVQPAELEDSGVYFCASSHQRTSGYNEQFFGPGTRLTVL.

The CDR3 DNA is TGTGCCAGCAGCTTTAACAGGGATCAGCCCCAGCATTTT. This sequence encodes CASSFNRDQPQHF. The chain is built from TRBV7-2 and TRBJ1-5; D is possibly TRBD1 (6 bases). The CDR3 consists of 13 residues. The ends were cut back, 3 bases at V and 5 bases at J, with 8 bases in the middle. Germline assignment: CDR1 SGHTA and CDR2 FQGNSA.

The chain uses TRBV7-3 and TRBJ2-5, with D possibly TRBD1 on 6 matching bases. Between the trimmed V and J ends, which lost 9 bases and 2 bases, there was a span of 22 bases. The germline V gene has CDR1 SGHTA and CDR2 FQGTGA. There are 16 residues in the CDR3. The CDR3 is CARGPDSRTFQETQYF. The CDR3 DNA reads as TGTGCCAGGGGTCCGGACAGCCGGACATTTCAAGAGACCCAGTACTTC.

The chain joins TRBV3-1 (or the pseudogene TRBV3-2) to TRBJ2-7; 9 bases align to TRBD1. After removal of 4 bases from V and 0 bases from J, the junction contained 1 base not matched to a gene. The CDR3 consists of 14 residues. The V gene's germline CDR1 is LGHDT and CDR2 YNNKEL (reference sequence). CDR3 protein: CASSRQGVSYEQYF. For the CDR3, the DNA is TGTGCCAGCAGCCGACAGGGGGTCTCCTACGAGCAGTACTTC.

The rearrangement links TRBV7-3 to TRBJ2-1; 11 bases align to TRBD2. Germline V gene sequence: CDR1 SGHTA, CDR2 FQGTGA. The CDR3 contains 16 residues. J lost 9 bases, V lost 5 bases, and 12 bases had no gene match. CDR3 region: CASSENSGGARSEQFF. CDR3 nucleotides: TGTGCCAGCAGCGAAAATAGCGGGGGGGCCAGAAGTGAGCAGTTCTTC.

The chain combines TRBV18 with TRBJ2-4; the D is unclear. This CDR3 has 15 amino acids. Germline V gene sequence: CDR1 KGHSH, CDR2 LQKENI. Trimming took 3 bases from V and 0 from J, leaving 9 bases between them. The CDR3 sequence is CASSPTQRAKNIQYF. The CDR3 DNA follows: TGTGCCAGCTCACCGACACAGAGAGCCAAAAACATTCAGTACTTC. Using reference TRBV18 and TRBJ2-4 for the parts outside the CDR3, the full variable domain is NAGVMQNPRHLVRRRGQEARLRCSPMKGHSHVYWYRQLPEEGLKFMVYLQKENIIDESGMPKERFSAEFPKEGPSILRIQQVVRGDSAAYFCASSPTQRAKNIQYFGAGTRLSVL.

J is TRBJ2-6 and V is TRBV19; the D is unclear. V was trimmed by 1 base and J by 4 bases, leaving 2 bases between them. The CDR3 extends over 13 amino acids. Germline V gene sequence: CDR1 LNHDA, CDR2 SQIVND (reference sequence). This chain's CDR3 is CASSIAGANVLTF. DNA for the CDR3: TGTGCCAGTAGTATAGCAGGGGCCAACGTCCTGACTTTC.

The chain carries TRBV6-5 and TRBJ1-2; D not certain. This CDR3 contains 13 residues. CDR1 MNHEY and CDR2 SVGAGI come from the germline V gene. V was clipped by 4 bases and J by 5 bases, with 11 bases between them. CDR3 amino acids: CASSLVVEYGYTF. The CDR3 coding sequence is TGTGCCAGCAGTTTGGTGGTGGAGTATGGCTACACCTTC.

V usage is TRBV3-1 (or the pseudogene TRBV3-2) and J usage is TRBJ1-1, with D tentatively TRBD1 (5 bases). V was clipped by 4 bases and J by 8 bases, with 17 bases between them. Germline V lookup: CDR1 LGHDT, CDR2 YNNKEL (reference sequence). The CDR3 is 14 residues long. This CDR3 is CASSPSGNRWEAFF. The CDR3 bases are TGTGCCAGCAGCCCCTCAGGGAACCGGTGGGAAGCTTTCTTT.

V and J are TRBV10-1 and TRBJ1-2, with D possibly TRBD1 on 6 matching bases. Trimming cost V 3 bases and J 8 bases, with 10 bases left between them. Germline assignment: CDR1 WNHNN and CDR2 SYGVQD (reference sequence). The CDR3 is made up of 12 amino acids. The CDR3 reads CASSEDRRGYTF. The CDR3 region has the DNA TGCGCCAGCAGTGAAGACAGGAGGGGCTACACCTTC.

This chain joins TRBV9 and TRBJ1-2; perhaps TRBD1 as D (5 bases). The CDR3 loop spans 13 amino acids. The germline gives CDR1 SGDLS, CDR2 YYNGEE. Trimming cost V 3 bases and J 6 bases, with 12 bases left between them. CDR3 in amino acids: CASSGQGLDGYTF. CDR3 coding DNA: TGTGCCAGCAGCGGCCAGGGACTAGATGGCTACACCTTC. Full variable domain (rest looked up from reference TRBV9 and TRBJ1-2): DSGVTQTPKHLITATGQRVTLRCSPRSGDLSVYWYQQSLDQGLQFLIQYYNGEERAKGNILERFSAQQFPDLHSELNLSSLELGDSALYFCASSGQGLDGYTFGSGTRLTVV.

The table lists this clone with a count of one. This chain uses TRBV7-9 with TRBJ2-1, with D tentatively TRBD2 (6 bases). Looked up from germline, CDR1 is SEHNR and CDR2 is FQNEAQ (reference sequence). The V end was cut by 3 bases, the J end by 8 bases, with 14 bases between. The CDR3 runs to 14 residues. CDR3 sequence: CASSFDTGEDEQFF. As DNA, the CDR3 is TGTGCCAGCAGCTTCGACACGGGAGAGGATGAGCAGTTCTTC.

The chain uses TRBV6-4 and TRBJ1-5; D uncertain. The germline V and J ends were trimmed by 4 bases and 6 bases, with 10 bases remaining between them. The germline gives CDR1 MRHNA, CDR2 SNTAGT. The CDR3 is 13 residues long. The CDR3 region is CASSAMEGQPQHF. In DNA form, the CDR3 reads TGTGCCAGCAGTGCTATGGAGGGTCAGCCCCAGCATTTT.

Within the sample, this clone is medium-sized (0.01 to 0.1%). J is TRBJ1-1 and V is TRBV25-1; D remains ambiguous. This CDR3 comprises 13 residues. The V gene's germline CDR1 is MGHDK and CDR2 SYGVNS. Between the trimmed V and J ends, which lost 5 bases and 1 base, there was a span of 8 bases. The CDR3 reads CASSLARNTEAFF. The CDR3 DNA reads TGTGCCAGCAGTCTGGCCAGGAACACTGAAGCTTTCTTT.

This clone was counted a single time. This chain links TRBV19 with TRBJ2-7; 9 positions match TRBD1. With 4 bases clipped from V and 3 bases from J, the junction kept 4 bases outside the gene matches. This CDR3 has 14 amino acids. Looked up from germline, CDR1 is LNHDA and CDR2 is SQIVND (reference sequence). Here the CDR3 reads CASSTDRGGYEQYF. CDR3 sequence (DNA): TGTGCCAGTAGTACGGACAGGGGAGGCTACGAGCAGTACTTC.

The chain combines TRBV2 with TRBJ2-1; 10 positions match TRBD2. Germline V CDR1 and CDR2: SNHLY, FYNNEI. The CDR3 loop spans 15 amino acids. V trimming: 6 bases; J trimming: 6 bases; junction bases outside the gene matches: 8. CDR3 in DNA: TGTGCCAGCAGCGCCGGGACTAGCGCGATCAATGAGCAGTTCTTC. Translation gives CASSAGTSAINEQFF.

J is TRBJ2-3 and V is TRBV9; TRBD2 matches at 12 bases. CDR3 length equals 16 residues. CDR1 is SGDLS, CDR2 YYNGEE, per germline. J lost 4 bases, V lost 3 bases, and 6 bases had no gene match. Written as DNA, the CDR3 is TGTGCCAGCAGCGCCGGACTAGCGGGATCAGCAGATACGCAGTATTTT. It yields the protein CASSAGLAGSADTQYF.

This chain uses TRBV18 with TRBJ1-2; a weak D match, TRBD1 (6 bases). CDR1 and CDR2 from the germline V gene are KGHSH and LQKENI. V dropped 3 bases and J dropped 8 bases, with 13 bases sitting between them. The CDR3 loop spans 13 amino acids. The CDR3 reads CASSPTTGTGYTF. CDR3 sequence (DNA): TGTGCCAGCTCACCGACTACCGGGACAGGCTACACCTTC.

The rearrangement links TRBV12-3 or TRBV12-4 to TRBJ2-3; D is uncertain. CDR3 length equals 13 residues. Trimming removed 6 bases from V and 2 bases from J, with 9 bases in between. The CDR3 sequence: CASRRSPTDTQYF. CDR3 nucleotides: TGTGCCAGCAGACGAAGCCCCACAGATACGCAGTATTTT.

This clone was found a few times. The genes are TRBV30 and TRBJ1-5, with D unclear. V shed 0 bases and J shed 4 bases, with 10 bases lying between them. Germline V gene sequence: CDR1 GTSNPN, CDR2 SVGIG (reference sequence). The CDR3 spans 14 residues. The CDR3 nucleotides are TGTGCCTGGAGTGTAAAACAGAAAAATCAGCCCCAGCATTTT. Translated: CAWSVKQKNQPQHF.

The rearrangement links TRBV7-9 to TRBJ2-3; 8 bases line up with TRBD2. Germline CDR1 SEHNR, CDR2 FQNEAQ (reference sequence). This CDR3 has 16 amino acids. Trimming cost V 3 bases and J 0 bases; bases outside gene matches: 5. CDR3 sequence reads: CASSFRREGSTDTQYF. The CDR3 region has the DNA TGTGCCAGCAGCTTCCGACGGGAGGGGAGCACAGATACGCAGTATTTT.

The V call is TRBV7-9, the J call TRBJ2-7; D possibly corresponds to TRBD2 (6 bases). CDR1 and CDR2 (germline): SEHNR, FQNEAQ (reference sequence). V gave up 5 bases and J gave up 3 bases, with 8 bases separating them. The CDR3 has 12 residues. CDR3 residues: CASSPDYYEQYF. Written as DNA, the CDR3 is TGTGCCAGCAGCCCGGACTACTACGAGCAGTACTTC.

V usage is TRBV6-1 and J usage is TRBJ1-4, with D perhaps matching TRBD1 (5 bases). Trimming shortened V by 3 bases and J by 2 bases, and 13 bases separated the two germline ends. The CDR3 spans 16 residues. Germline CDR1 MNHNS, CDR2 SASEGT. The DNA of the CDR3 is TGTGCCAGCAGTGATTCCTGGGGGAGGACTAATGAAAAACTGTTTTTT. Amino acid sequence: CASSDSWGRTNEKLFF.